Shown below are 30 T cell receptor beta chains from a single sample sequenced in a study of blood T cell repertoires in COVID-19. The protocol was immunoSEQ multiplex PCR, while the TCRdb copy is restricted to in-frame clones and leaves out a portion. The table lists 100,000 to 150,000 clones, more than 75% of them singletons. Sequencing used peripheral blood. These receptors originate from a woman between 70 and 85 years old with COVID-19, enrolled during active disease.

The chain uses TRBV7-9 and TRBJ2-7; the match to TRBD1 covers 7 bases. The CDR3 extends over 16 amino acids. J gave up 4 bases and V 2 bases, and 11 bases lay outside the gene matches. CDR1 is SEHNR and CDR2 is FQNEAQ in the germline V gene (reference sequence). This CDR3 is CASSLWSGTAPYEQYF. The CDR3 DNA reads TGTGCCAGCAGCTTATGGTCGGGGACAGCCCCATACGAGCAGTACTTC.

This chain links TRBV12-5 with TRBJ2-5; a possible D gene is TRBD1 (6 bases). The V gene's germline CDR1 is LGHNT and CDR2 FRNRAP. This CDR3 is 14 amino acids long. Trimming took 7 bases from V and 4 from J, leaving 16 bases between them. The CDR3 here is CASAYQGPRETQYF. The CDR3, as DNA: TGTGCTAGTGCCTACCAGGGGCCGAGAGAGACCCAGTACTTC.

The V and J genes are TRBV5-1 and TRBJ1-2, with 7 bases aligning to TRBD1. Germline V gives CDR1 SGHRS, CDR2 YFSETQ. With 0 bases clipped from V and 7 bases from J, the junction kept 15 bases outside the gene matches. The CDR3 totals 17 residues. CDR3 sequence (DNA): TGCGCCAGCAGCTTGGCCCCCCGTCAAGGGGGCGCGGGTGGCTACACCTTC. Its protein product is CASSLAPRQGGAGGYTF.

The chain carries TRBV7-3 and TRBJ2-7; 9 bases fit TRBD1. With 4 bases clipped from V and 3 bases from J, the junction kept 16 bases outside the gene matches. CDR3 length: 18 residues. Germline CDR1 SGHTA, CDR2 FQGTGA. In DNA, the CDR3 is TGTGCCAGCAGCTCCCGACCTAGGGAGGGACAGGGAGGCTACGAGCAGTACTTC. It yields the protein CASSSRPREGQGGYEQYF.

The CDR3 region is CASSPGPGGYTF. In nucleotides, the CDR3 is TGTGCCAGCAGCCCCGGTCCAGGGGGCTACACCTTC. The genes are TRBV3-1 (or the pseudogene TRBV3-2) and TRBJ1-2; weak D call: TRBD1 (5 bases). The CDR3 is 12 residues long. Germline CDR1 is LGHDT and CDR2 is YNNKEL (reference sequence). Trimming stripped 4 bases from V and 8 bases from J, with 11 bases between.

The J gene is TRBJ2-3, the V gene TRBV27; tentative D call: TRBD1 (6 bases). The CDR3 covers 16 residues. V lost 2 bases and J lost 4, with 16 bases in between. Germline V gene lookup returns CDR1 MNHEY and CDR2 SMNVEV (reference sequence). The CDR3, as DNA: TGTGCCAGCAGTTTAGGGGACAACCCTGGGGCAGATACGCAGTATTTT. Translating gives CASSLGDNPGADTQYF.

The J gene is TRBJ1-6, the V gene TRBV18, with TRBD1 matching 8 bases. Germline CDR1 reads KGHSH; CDR2 reads LQKENI. The junction had 2 bases not matched to a gene; V was cut back by 4 bases and J by 6 bases. The CDR3 is 14 amino acids. CDR3 bases: TGTGCCAGCTCACGTGGACAGGGTAATTCACCCCTCCACTTT. Encoded protein: CASSRGQGNSPLHF.

Here the CDR3 reads CASSYDSNYGYTF. CDR3 bases: TGTGCCAGCAGTTATGACAGCAACTATGGCTACACCTTC. The V gene is TRBV12-3 or TRBV12-4, the J gene TRBJ1-2; TRBD1 might be the D (5 bases). The CDR3 totals 13 residues. V lost 4 bases and J lost 2, with 8 bases in between.

CDR3 coding DNA: TGTGCCAGCAGCGGAAAAACTCGCAATGAGCAGTTCTTC. Encoded protein: CASSGKTRNEQFF. The chain recombines TRBV9 with TRBJ2-1, with D unresolved. V was clipped by 3 bases and J by 6 bases, with 10 bases between them. The germline gives CDR1 SGDLS, CDR2 YYNGEE. The CDR3 is made up of 13 amino acids.

This clone appeared a few times. The chain is built from TRBV2 and TRBJ1-5; D perhaps matches TRBD1 (5 bases). Germline V gene sequence: CDR1 SNHLY, CDR2 FYNNEI. This CDR3 has 14 residues. The germline V and J ends were trimmed by 7 bases and 2 bases, with 12 bases remaining between them. Here the CDR3 reads CASTDRGGNQPQHF. The DNA of the CDR3 is TGTGCCAGCACCGACAGAGGTGGCAATCAGCCCCAGCATTTT.

The chain recombines TRBV11-2 with TRBJ1-2, with D possibly matching TRBD1 (5 bases). Trimming stripped 5 bases from V and 4 bases from J, with 11 bases between. The CDR3 is 13 amino acids. Germline loops: CDR1 SGHAT, CDR2 FQNNGV. The CDR3 loop is CASSPQGSYGYTF. The CDR3 bases are TGTGCCAGCAGCCCCCAGGGATCCTATGGCTACACCTTC.

The rearrangement joins TRBV3-1 (or the pseudogene TRBV3-2) to TRBJ2-7, with 13 bases matching TRBD2. Germline CDR1 LGHDT, CDR2 YNNKEL (reference sequence). The V gene end was trimmed by 5 bases and the J gene end by 5 bases; junction bases not matched to a gene: 6. The CDR3 extends over 15 amino acids. The CDR3 nucleotides read TGTGCCAGCAGCAAAACTAGCGGGGGGGCCCACGAGCAGTACTTC. It translates to CASSKTSGGAHEQYF.

This chain uses TRBV12-3 or TRBV12-4 with TRBJ2-5; no reliable D call. V gave up 5 bases and J gave up 2 bases, with 9 bases separating them. The CDR3 loop spans 13 amino acids. This CDR3 reads CASSLRSQETQYF. The CDR3 DNA reads TGTGCCAGCAGTCTTAGATCACAAGAGACCCAGTACTTC.

The rearrangement uses TRBV5-6 and TRBJ1-2, with D perhaps matching TRBD1 (5 bases). CDR1 and CDR2 (germline): SGHDT, YYEEEE. The V and J ends lost 0 bases and 8 bases respectively, with 11 bases between them. The CDR3 length is 13 residues. CDR3 in amino acids: CASSLDRSSGYTF. As DNA, the CDR3 is TGTGCCAGCAGCTTGGACAGGAGTAGCGGCTACACCTTC. Combining the CDR3 with reference TRBV5-6 and TRBJ1-2 gives the whole variable domain DAGVTQSPTHLIKTRGQQVTLRCSPKSGHDTVSWYQQALGQGPQFIFQYYEEEERQRGNFPDRFSGHQFPNYSSELNVNALLLGDSALYLCASSLDRSSGYTFGSGTRLTVV.

The CDR3, as DNA: TGCGCCAGCAGCCAAGATAGCGGACAGGGGGATAAACTGTTTTTT. Translating it yields CASSQDSGQGDKLFF. The V call is TRBV4-1, the J call TRBJ1-4, with 10 bases aligning to TRBD1. The CDR3 length is 15 residues. Germline lookup yields CDR1 MGHRA and CDR2 YSYEKL. J gave up 11 bases and V 0 bases, and 6 bases lay outside the gene matches.

This chain connects TRBV13 to TRBJ1-3, with unresolved D. V lost 3 bases and J 0 bases, leaving 3 bases between the germline ends. The CDR3 length is 13 residues. Germline V gives CDR1 PRHDT, CDR2 FYEKMQ (reference sequence). This CDR3 reads CASSFGSGNTIYF. In DNA, the CDR3 is TGTGCCAGCAGCTTCGGCTCTGGAAACACCATATATTTT.

The chain employs TRBV9 and TRBJ1-6; D perhaps matches TRBD1 (5 bases). Trimming removed 3 bases at V and 3 bases at J, with 13 bases between. The CDR3 length is 16 residues. CDR1 is SGDLS and CDR2 is YYNGEE in the germline V gene. The CDR3 coding sequence is TGTGCCAGCAGCGCCCGACAGAACTTCTATAATTCACCCCTCCACTTT. As protein: CASSARQNFYNSPLHF.

The rearrangement uses TRBV28 and TRBJ1-6; D gene uncertain. The CDR3 spans 12 residues. Germline V CDR1 and CDR2: MDHEN, SYDVKM. Trimming pared 8 bases from V and 6 bases from J, leaving 8 bases between. CDR3 region: CASLPVNSPLHF. In DNA, the CDR3 is TGTGCCAGCCTCCCCGTTAATTCACCCCTCCACTTT.

The chain is built from TRBV7-3 and TRBJ1-2; D remains ambiguous. Germline V lookup: CDR1 SGHTA, CDR2 FQGTGA. The CDR3 extends over 14 amino acids. The germline V and J ends were trimmed by 5 bases and 7 bases, with 17 bases remaining between them. The CDR3 DNA reads TGTGCCAGCAGCCCCTCCGGGATTACCGGTGGCTACACCTTC. It is translated as CASSPSGITGGYTF. The complete variable domain, with remaining parts taken from reference TRBV7-3 and TRBJ1-2, reads GAGVSQTPSNKVTEKGKYVELRCDPISGHTALYWYRQSLGQGPEFLIYFQGTGAADDSGLPNDRFFAVRPEGSVSTLKIQRTERGDSAVYLCASSPSGITGGYTFGSGTRLTVV.

V gene TRBV5-1 combines with J gene TRBJ2-1, with D possibly TRBD2 on 6 matching bases. Germline lookup yields CDR1 SGHRS and CDR2 YFSETQ. The CDR3 runs to 16 residues. Trimming removed 1 base from V and 3 bases from J, with 14 bases in between. The CDR3 DNA sequence: TGCGCCAGCAGCTTGTATATCGGGGGAGACTACAATGAGCAGTTCTTC. Protein sequence: CASSLYIGGDYNEQFF. Looking up the rest from reference TRBV5-1 and TRBJ2-1 gives the full variable domain: KAGVTQTPRYLIKTRGQQVTLSCSPISGHRSVSWYQQTPGQGLQFLFEYFSETQRNKGNFPGRFSGRQFSNSRSEMNVSTLELGDSALYLCASSLYIGGDYNEQFFGPGTRLTVL.

This clone was counted once. J is TRBJ2-1 and V is TRBV7-8; 7 nucleotides match TRBD1. Germline V gives CDR1 SGHVS, CDR2 FQNEAQ. Unmatched junction bases numbered 7, after V lost 2 bases and J lost 3 bases. The CDR3 length is 16 residues. The CDR3, as DNA: TGTGCCAGCAGCTTATATGGGGGACAGTACTACAATGAGCAGTTCTTC. Translated: CASSLYGGQYYNEQFF.

The chain uses TRBV5-1 and TRBJ2-5, with a weak D call TRBD1 (5 bases). Trimming cost V 4 bases and J 4 bases, with 17 bases left between them. This CDR3 spans 15 amino acids. Germline loops: CDR1 SGHRS, CDR2 YFSETQ. The CDR3 coding sequence is TGCGCCAGCAGCCCCGCTTGGGGCCCTCGAGAGACCCAGTACTTC. Its translation: CASSPAWGPRETQYF.

The chain joins TRBV30 to TRBJ1-1; D remains ambiguous. Between the trimmed V and J ends, which lost 5 bases and 1 base, there was a span of 5 bases. Germline loops: CDR1 GTSNPN, CDR2 SVGIG (reference sequence). This CDR3 region has 11 residues. The CDR3 reads CAWAQNTEAFF. CDR3 in DNA: TGTGCCTGGGCCCAGAACACTGAAGCTTTCTTT.

This clone appeared a few times. The gene calls are TRBV5-1 and TRBJ1-1, with 12 bases that match TRBD1. The J segment lost 4 bases and the V segment lost 4 bases, leaving 8 bases of the junction unmatched. The CDR3 has 16 amino acids. Per germline, CDR1 SGHRS and CDR2 YFSETQ. The CDR3: CASSLGTGGLGTEAFF. The CDR3 DNA reads TGCGCCAGCAGCCTCGGGACAGGGGGCTTGGGCACTGAAGCTTTCTTT. Full variable domain (outside the CDR3, taken from reference TRBV5-1 and TRBJ1-1): KAGVTQTPRYLIKTRGQQVTLSCSPISGHRSVSWYQQTPGQGLQFLFEYFSETQRNKGNFPGRFSGRQFSNSRSEMNVSTLELGDSALYLCASSLGTGGLGTEAFFGQGTRLTVV.

This clone was seen a few times. The rearrangement links TRBV13 to TRBJ2-1; 8 bases are a match to TRBD2. V was clipped by 2 bases and J by 8 bases; unmatched bases: 8. CDR1 PRHDT and CDR2 FYEKMQ come from the germline V gene (reference sequence). The CDR3 contains 15 residues. The CDR3 bases are TGTGCCAGCAGCTTACGACGGGGTAGCGGGGATGAGCAGTTCTTC. Its translation: CASSLRRGSGDEQFF.

This chain joins TRBV5-4 and TRBJ2-2; 8 bases match TRBD2. The CDR3 totals 16 residues. V lost 2 bases, J lost 2 bases, and 5 bases stayed unmatched. Germline assignment: CDR1 SGHNT and CDR2 YYREEE (reference sequence). The CDR3 sequence is CASSFFAGGNTGELFF. In DNA form, the CDR3 reads TGTGCCAGCAGCTTCTTTGCGGGGGGAAACACCGGGGAGCTGTTTTTT.

This chain links TRBV12-3 or TRBV12-4 with TRBJ1-1; D not certain. V was shortened by 6 bases and J by 7 bases, with 9 bases between the two germline ends. This CDR3 region has 11 residues. The CDR3 bases are TGTGCCAGCAGCCGCGCGGATGAAGCTTTCTTT. As protein: CASSRADEAFF.

This sequence joins TRBV11-2 and TRBJ1-4; D is possibly TRBD1 (6 bases). The CDR3 runs 15 residues. The ends were cut back, 0 bases at V and 7 bases at J, with 12 bases in the middle. CDR1 and CDR2 (germline): SGHAT, FQNNGV. The CDR3 protein is CASSLEQGGGEKLFF. The CDR3, as DNA: TGTGCCAGCAGCTTAGAACAGGGAGGGGGTGAAAAACTGTTTTTT.

V gene TRBV2 combines with J gene TRBJ2-7; D not resolved. The germline V gene encodes CDR1 SNHLY and CDR2 FYNNEI. CDR3 size: 13 residues. Trimming took 3 bases from V and 2 from J, leaving 8 bases between them. For the CDR3, the DNA is TGTGCCAGCAGTGATCCTGCGACCTACGAGCAGTACTTC. Encoded protein: CASSDPATYEQYF.

The CDR3 reads CASSLSYSSFTGELFF. The CDR3 DNA reads TGTGCCAGCAGCTTAAGTTACAGTTCATTCACCGGGGAGCTGTTTTTT. This chain connects TRBV11-3 to TRBJ2-2; D gene ambiguous. The CDR3 is made up of 16 amino acids. Trimming took off 2 bases at V and 4 bases at J, with 14 bases between the two ends. Germline V lookup: CDR1 SGHNT, CDR2 YENEEA. Full variable domain (remainder filled in from reference TRBV11-3 and TRBJ2-2): EAGVVQSPRYKIIEKKQPVAFWCNPISGHNTLYWYLQNLGQGPELLIRYENEEAVDDSQLPKDRFSAERLKGVDSTLKIQPAELGDSAVYLCASSLSYSSFTGELFFGEGSRLTVL.